Below are 27 T cell receptor beta chains sequenced from a single sample in a study of CD8 T cells in Susac syndrome. Reverse transcription of roughly 0.5 to 1 ug RNA was carried out with random hexamers. Each CDR3 protein gets one entry after TCRdb re-called the immunoSEQ multiplex PCR reads with MiXCR. This sample has under 250,000 distinct CDR3 sequences; about 93% occur once, and the top ten carry around 0.07%. The sequencing sample was made of CD4+ T cells from PBMCs. Receptors were obtained from a human donor with multiple sclerosis.

DNA for the CDR3: TGCAGCGTTGAAGAGGGTACAGGGTTTAGTGAGCAGTTCTTC. Translating it yields CSVEEGTGFSEQFF. The chain combines TRBV29-1 with TRBJ2-1; D is perhaps TRBD1 (6 bases). V lost 0 bases and J lost 9, with 15 bases in between. The length of the CDR3 is 14 residues. CDR1 and CDR2 from the germline V gene are SQVTM and ANQGSEA.

This chain's CDR3 is CSVQNRGTGNTGELFF. The CDR3 coding sequence is TGCAGCGTCCAAAATCGGGGAACCGGCAACACCGGGGAGCTGTTTTTT. The gene calls are TRBV29-1 and TRBJ2-2; tentatively, D is TRBD2 (5 bases). CDR1 is SQVTM and CDR2 is ANQGSEA in the germline V gene. This CDR3 spans 16 amino acids. Trimming shortened V by 6 bases and J by 2 bases, and 19 bases separated the two germline ends.

The gene calls are TRBV12-3 or TRBV12-4 and TRBJ2-4; the match to TRBD2 covers 7 bases. The junction had 2 bases not matched to a gene; V was cut back by 6 bases and J by 6 bases. The CDR3 runs 12 residues. The CDR3 region has the DNA TGTGCCAGCAGCAGCGGGACAAACATTCAGTACTTC. It specifies CASSSGTNIQYF.

The table lists this clonotype with a count of one. The rearrangement uses TRBV27 and TRBJ2-3; no firm D call. The germline CDR1 and CDR2 sequences are MNHEY and SMNVEV (reference sequence). The CDR3 has 15 residues. Trimming cost V 0 bases and J 0 bases, with 7 bases left between them. The CDR3 is CASSLSATSTDTQYF. The CDR3 nucleotides are TGTGCCAGCAGTTTATCGGCTACTAGCACAGATACGCAGTATTTT.

This clonotype was counted once. The V gene is TRBV3-1, the J gene TRBJ1-2, with D unclear. The germline gives CDR1 LGHDT, CDR2 YNNKEL (reference sequence). V lost 4 bases to trimming and J lost 7 bases, with 13 bases between them. The CDR3 has 13 residues. The DNA of the CDR3 is TGTGCCAGCAGCCCGAAGTTCGGGAGTGGCTACACCTTC. Protein sequence: CASSPKFGSGYTF.

This clonotype came up a few times. V is TRBV6-5 and J is TRBJ2-3; 10 bases are shared with TRBD2. The CDR3 covers 15 residues. Germline lookup yields CDR1 MNHEY and CDR2 SVGAGI. Trimming took 6 bases from V and 0 from J; bases not matched to a gene: 3. The CDR3 DNA sequence: TGTGCCAGCAGCTTAGCGGGAGGAAGCACAGATACGCAGTATTTT. Protein product: CASSLAGGSTDTQYF.

The rearrangement joins TRBV30 to TRBJ1-2; D gene uncertain. This CDR3 region has 12 residues. The V and J ends lost 1 base and 8 bases respectively, with 11 bases between them. Germline loops: CDR1 GTSNPN, CDR2 SVGIG (reference sequence). CDR3 DNA sequence: TGTGCCTGGAGTGAAGGGCACTGGGGCTACACCTTC. Translating gives CAWSEGHWGYTF. Supplemented by reference TRBV30 and TRBJ1-2, the full variable domain reads SQTIHQWPATLVQPVGSPLSLECTVEGTSNPNLYWYRQAAGRGLQLLFYSVGIGQISSEVPQNLSASRPQDRQFILSSKKLLLSDSGFYLCAWSEGHWGYTFGSGTRLTVV.

The rearrangement links TRBV18 to TRBJ1-2; D gene unclear. The CDR3 spans 14 residues. CDR1 and CDR2 (germline): KGHSH, LQKENI. Trimming stripped 1 base from V and 5 bases from J, with 11 bases between. This CDR3 reads CASSPLAGLYGYTF. CDR3 DNA: TGTGCCAGCTCACCACTCGCAGGATTGTATGGCTACACCTTC.

V is TRBV11-2 and J is TRBJ2-5, with 7 bases matching TRBD1. The CDR3 is made up of 16 amino acids. Germline CDR1 reads SGHAT; CDR2 reads FQNNGV. V shed 0 bases, J shed 3 bases, and the junction held 7 bases outside the gene matches. As DNA, the CDR3 is TGTGCCAGCAGCTTAGAGCGACAGGGTGGTAAAGAGACCCAGTACTTC. Its translation is CASSLERQGGKETQYF.

In this sample, this clonotype turned up once. The gene calls are TRBV10-3 and TRBJ1-6, with D uncertain. CDR1 is ENHRY and CDR2 is SYGVKD in the germline V gene. The V end lost 9 bases, the J end lost 4 bases, and 10 bases lay between the germline ends. The CDR3 has 13 amino acids. The CDR3 here is CAMKASYNSPLHF. The DNA for the CDR3 is TGTGCCATGAAAGCCTCTTATAATTCACCCCTCCACTTT.

This sequence joins TRBV10-3 and TRBJ2-1; D may be TRBD1 (6 bases). The CDR3 is 13 amino acids. The germline CDR1 and CDR2 sequences are ENHRY and SYGVKD. Trimming left V 6 bases short and J 7 bases short, with 13 bases between. This CDR3 reads CAIRAGDGNEQFF. The CDR3 DNA sequence: TGTGCCATCAGGGCAGGGGATGGTAATGAGCAGTTCTTC.

CDR3 sequence (DNA): TGTGCCAGCAGTCGGACCCGGGACAGGCACTACGAGCAGTACTTC. It codes for CASSRTRDRHYEQYF. The chain combines TRBV12-3 or TRBV12-4 with TRBJ2-7, with 8 nucleotides matching TRBD1. The trim removed 5 bases at V and 3 bases at J, leaving 9 bases unmatched. The CDR3 consists of 15 residues.

The chain carries TRBV7-8 and TRBJ2-3, with TRBD1 matching 7 bases. Trimming cost V 1 base and J 0 bases; bases outside gene matches: 1. The CDR3 sequence is 15 residues long. The germline gives CDR1 SGHVS, CDR2 FQNEAQ. The CDR3 sequence: CASSLEGQSTDTQYF. CDR3 DNA sequence: TGTGCCAGCAGCTTAGAGGGACAGAGCACAGATACGCAGTATTTT.

This sequence joins TRBV4-2 and TRBJ2-3; tentative D call: TRBD2 (6 bases). V was trimmed by 4 bases and J by 3 bases, leaving 8 bases between them. Germline CDR1 and CDR2: LGHNA and YNFKEQ. The CDR3 has 13 amino acids. The CDR3 DNA reads TGTGCCAGCAGCCCGGGACTGACAGATACGCAGTATTTT. Translating gives CASSPGLTDTQYF.

The V and J genes are TRBV11-2 and TRBJ2-3; D uncertain. Germline loops: CDR1 SGHAT, CDR2 FQNNGV. The length of the CDR3 is 13 residues. V gave up 0 bases and J gave up 5 bases, with 6 bases separating them. The CDR3 sequence is CASSLDLGDTQYF. The CDR3 DNA follows: TGTGCCAGCAGCTTAGATCTAGGAGATACGCAGTATTTT.

J is TRBJ1-4 and V is TRBV6-4; D is undetermined. Per the germline V gene, CDR1 is MRHNA and CDR2 is SNTAGT. The V end was cut by 7 bases, the J end by 0 bases, with 18 bases between. CDR3 length: 17 amino acids. CDR3 DNA: TGTGCCAGCACTGTTGGGTTTGCAGCTGCAACTAATGAAAAACTGTTTTTT. It translates to CASTVGFAAATNEKLFF.

The chain links TRBV19 to TRBJ2-1; a possible D gene is TRBD2 (5 bases). V lost 4 bases and J 4 bases, leaving 5 bases between the germline ends. The CDR3 length is 12 residues. Per germline, CDR1 LNHDA and CDR2 SQIVND (reference sequence). Here the CDR3 DNA reads TGTGCCAGTAGTACGGGATACAATGAGCAGTTCTTC. This sequence encodes CASSTGYNEQFF.

The chain uses TRBV9 and TRBJ2-1; 7 bases map to TRBD1. The germline V gene encodes CDR1 SGDLS and CDR2 YYNGEE. V was clipped by 0 bases and J by 2 bases; unmatched bases: 2. The CDR3 sequence is 15 residues long. CDR3 nucleotides: TGTGCCAGCAGCGTAGACAGGGGACCCTACAATGAGCAGTTCTTC. Amino acids: CASSVDRGPYNEQFF. Complete variable domain (other parts from reference TRBV9 and TRBJ2-1): DSGVTQTPKHLITATGQRVTLRCSPRSGDLSVYWYQQSLDQGLQFLIQYYNGEERAKGNILERFSAQQFPDLHSELNLSSLELGDSALYFCASSVDRGPYNEQFFGPGTRLTVL.

The J gene is TRBJ2-4, the V gene TRBV3-1; the match to TRBD1 covers 7 bases. This CDR3 region has 16 residues. In germline, CDR1 is LGHDT, CDR2 YNNKEL (reference sequence). Trimming cost V 4 bases and J 4 bases; bases outside gene matches: 10. This CDR3 is CASSPGATGRKNIQYF. CDR3 nucleotide sequence: TGTGCCAGCAGCCCCGGAGCGACAGGGCGGAAAAACATTCAGTACTTC.

The chain has TRBV2 and TRBJ2-5, with 13 nucleotides matching TRBD2. V shed 6 bases, J shed 5 bases, and the junction held 9 bases outside the gene matches. CDR3 length: 16 amino acids. CDR1 is SNHLY, CDR2 FYNNEI, per germline. The CDR3 sequence is CASSAGLAGAGETQYF. In DNA, the CDR3 is TGTGCCAGCAGCGCCGGACTAGCGGGAGCGGGGGAGACCCAGTACTTC.

The rearrangement links TRBV29-1 to TRBJ1-1; D remains ambiguous. With 4 bases removed from V and 4 bases from J, the gap between germline ends came to 13 bases. Looked up from germline, CDR1 is SQVTM and CDR2 is ANQGSEA. This CDR3 is built from 13 residues. Written as DNA, the CDR3 is TGCAGCGTTGCGGGCCTACTCCGCACTGAAGCTTTCTTT. Its translation: CSVAGLLRTEAFF.

This clonotype was picked up one time. V is TRBV30 and J is TRBJ2-1; TRBD1 agrees at 9 bases. Germline V CDR1 and CDR2: GTSNPN, SVGIG (reference sequence). The CDR3 length is 13 residues. V shed 3 bases, J shed 8 bases, and the junction held 5 bases outside the gene matches. The CDR3 is CAWRDRGHDEQFF. CDR3 nucleotides: TGTGCCTGGAGGGACAGGGGACACGATGAGCAGTTCTTC.

The chain combines TRBV5-6 with TRBJ2-7; a possible D gene is TRBD1 (6 bases). V lost 5 bases and J lost 0, with 12 bases in between. The CDR3 has 14 residues. The germline CDR1 and CDR2 sequences are SGHDT and YYEEEE. CDR3 nucleotide sequence: TGTGCCAGCAGTCTCACAGGGATCTCCTACGAGCAGTACGTC. Translation gives CASSLTGISYEQYV.

This clonotype was seen only once. The genes are TRBV29-1 and TRBJ2-7; D is perhaps TRBD1 (7 bases). CDR1 and CDR2 from the germline V gene are SQVTM and ANQGSEA. V was trimmed by 7 bases and J by 2 bases, leaving 9 bases between them. The CDR3 is 11 amino acids. The CDR3 is CSGGTAYEQYF. DNA for the CDR3: TGCAGCGGCGGGACAGCCTACGAGCAGTACTTC.

The chain employs TRBV29-1 and TRBJ2-7; TRBD1 or TRBD2 may be the D gene (7 bases each). The CDR3 has 15 amino acids. Germline lookup yields CDR1 SQVTM and CDR2 ANQGSEA. CDR3 in DNA: TGCAGTCCTACGGGAAAGGGGGCGGGAGTGCGGGAGCAGTACGTC. This codes for CSPTGKGAGVREQYV.

The gene calls are TRBV4-1 and TRBJ1-1, with D unclear. The CDR3 sequence is 13 residues long. Looked up from germline, CDR1 is MGHRA and CDR2 is YSYEKL. V shed 3 bases and J shed 6 bases, with 11 bases lying between them. The CDR3 sequence: CASSQLRESEAFF. Here the CDR3 DNA reads TGCGCCAGCAGCCAGCTGCGCGAGTCTGAAGCTTTCTTT.

V and J are TRBV29-1 and TRBJ1-4, with 12 nucleotides matching TRBD1. The CDR3 consists of 17 residues. After removal of 1 base from V and 3 bases from J, the junction contained 6 bases not matched to a gene. From germline, CDR1 is SQVTM and CDR2 ANQGSEA. CDR3 in DNA: TGCAGCGTTGAAGTGGGGACAGGGGGCAAGTCTAATGAAAAACTGTTTTTT. As protein: CSVEVGTGGKSNEKLFF.